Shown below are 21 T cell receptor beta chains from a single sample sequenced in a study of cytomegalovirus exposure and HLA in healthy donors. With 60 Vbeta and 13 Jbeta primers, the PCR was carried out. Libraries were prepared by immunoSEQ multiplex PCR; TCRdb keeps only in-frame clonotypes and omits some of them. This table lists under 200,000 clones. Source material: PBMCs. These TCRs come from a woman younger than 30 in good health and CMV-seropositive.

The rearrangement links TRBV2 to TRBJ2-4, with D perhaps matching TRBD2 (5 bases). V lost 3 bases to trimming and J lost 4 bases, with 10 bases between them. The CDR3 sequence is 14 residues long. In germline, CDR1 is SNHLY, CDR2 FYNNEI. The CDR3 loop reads CASSEKREKNIQYF. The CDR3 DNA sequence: TGTGCCAGCAGTGAGAAAAGGGAGAAAAACATTCAGTACTTC.

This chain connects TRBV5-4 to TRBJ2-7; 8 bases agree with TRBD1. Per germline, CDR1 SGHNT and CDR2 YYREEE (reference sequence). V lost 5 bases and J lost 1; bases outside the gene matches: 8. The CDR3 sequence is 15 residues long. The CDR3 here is CASSYDRGLSYEQYF. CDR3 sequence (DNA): TGTGCCAGCAGTTACGACAGGGGCCTTTCCTACGAGCAGTACTTC.

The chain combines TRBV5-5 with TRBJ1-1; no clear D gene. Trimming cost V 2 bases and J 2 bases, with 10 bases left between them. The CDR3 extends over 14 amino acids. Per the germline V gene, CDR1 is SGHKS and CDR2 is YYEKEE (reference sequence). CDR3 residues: CASSFLGSNTEAFF. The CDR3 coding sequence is TGTGCCAGCAGCTTCCTCGGGAGTAACACTGAAGCTTTCTTT.

The CDR3: CASSSTSGDYNEQFF. The CDR3 DNA reads TGTGCCAGCAGCTCGACTAGCGGAGATTACAATGAGCAGTTCTTC. The genes are TRBV7-9 and TRBJ2-1, with TRBD2 identical over 9 bases. The V segment lost 4 bases and the J segment 4 bases; nucleotides outside the gene matches: 5. The CDR3 consists of 15 residues. Germline V gene sequence: CDR1 SEHNR, CDR2 FQNEAQ (reference sequence).

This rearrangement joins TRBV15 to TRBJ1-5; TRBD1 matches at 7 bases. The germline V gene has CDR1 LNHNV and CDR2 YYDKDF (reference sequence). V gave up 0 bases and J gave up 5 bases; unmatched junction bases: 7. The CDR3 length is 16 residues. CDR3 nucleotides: TGTGCCACCAGCAGAGATGTGAGGGGGCTAGATCAGCCCCAGCATTTT. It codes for CATSRDVRGLDQPQHF.

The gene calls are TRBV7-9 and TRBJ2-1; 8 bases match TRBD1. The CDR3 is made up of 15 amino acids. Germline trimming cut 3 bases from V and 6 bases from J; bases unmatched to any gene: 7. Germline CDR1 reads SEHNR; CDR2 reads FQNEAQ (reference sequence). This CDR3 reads CASSFSDRVRNEQFF. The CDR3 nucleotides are TGTGCCAGCAGCTTCTCGGACAGGGTGCGCAATGAGCAGTTCTTC. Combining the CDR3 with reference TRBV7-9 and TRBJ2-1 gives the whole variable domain DTGVSQNPRHKITKRGQNVTFRCDPISEHNRLYWYRQTLGQGPEFLTYFQNEAQLEKSRLLSDRFSAERPKGSFSTLEIQRTEQGDSAMYLCASSFSDRVRNEQFFGPGTRLTVL.

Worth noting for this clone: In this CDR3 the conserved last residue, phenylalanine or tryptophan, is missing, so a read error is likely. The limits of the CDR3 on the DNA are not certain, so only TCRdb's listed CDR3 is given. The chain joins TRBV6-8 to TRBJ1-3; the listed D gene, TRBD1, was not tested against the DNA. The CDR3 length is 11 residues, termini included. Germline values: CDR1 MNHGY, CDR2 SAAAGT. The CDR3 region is CASSYAGTGRI.

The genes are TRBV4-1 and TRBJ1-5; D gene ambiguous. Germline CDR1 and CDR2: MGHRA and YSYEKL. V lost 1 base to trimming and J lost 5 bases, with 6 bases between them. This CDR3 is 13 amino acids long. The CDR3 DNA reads TGCGCCAGCAGCCAAGGGGCATATCAGCCCCAGCATTTT. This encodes CASSQGAYQPQHF.

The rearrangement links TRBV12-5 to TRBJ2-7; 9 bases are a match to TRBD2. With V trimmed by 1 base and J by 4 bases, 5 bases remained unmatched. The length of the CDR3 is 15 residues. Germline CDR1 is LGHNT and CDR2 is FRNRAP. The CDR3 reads CASGLATSGNYEQYF. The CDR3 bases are TGTGCTAGTGGTTTGGCGACTAGCGGAAATTACGAGCAGTACTTC.

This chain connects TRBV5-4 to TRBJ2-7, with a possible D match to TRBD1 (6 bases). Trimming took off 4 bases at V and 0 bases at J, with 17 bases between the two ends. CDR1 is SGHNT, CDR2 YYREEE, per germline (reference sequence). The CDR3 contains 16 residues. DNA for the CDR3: TGTGCCAGCAGCCCCCCACAGGGTATGGGCTCCTACGAGCAGTACTTC. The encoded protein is CASSPPQGMGSYEQYF.

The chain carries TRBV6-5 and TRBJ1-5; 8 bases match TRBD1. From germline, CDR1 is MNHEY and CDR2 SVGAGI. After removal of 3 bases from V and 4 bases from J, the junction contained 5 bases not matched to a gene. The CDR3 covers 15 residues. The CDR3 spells CASSYRQGRNQPQHF. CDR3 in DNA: TGTGCCAGCAGTTATCGACAGGGGAGGAATCAGCCCCAGCATTTT.

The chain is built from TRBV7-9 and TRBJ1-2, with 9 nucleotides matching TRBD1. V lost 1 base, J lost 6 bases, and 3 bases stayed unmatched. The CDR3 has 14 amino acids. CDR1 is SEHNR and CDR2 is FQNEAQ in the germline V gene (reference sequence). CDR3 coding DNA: TGTGCCAGCAGCTTAGGCACAGGGGGCGATGGCTACACCTTC. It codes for CASSLGTGGDGYTF.

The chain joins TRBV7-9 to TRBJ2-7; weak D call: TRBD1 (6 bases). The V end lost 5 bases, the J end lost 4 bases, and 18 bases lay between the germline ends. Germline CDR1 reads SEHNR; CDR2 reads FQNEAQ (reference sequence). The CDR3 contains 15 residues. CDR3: CASSPPRGFAYEQYF. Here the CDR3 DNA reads TGTGCCAGCAGCCCCCCCAGGGGCTTCGCTTACGAGCAGTACTTC.

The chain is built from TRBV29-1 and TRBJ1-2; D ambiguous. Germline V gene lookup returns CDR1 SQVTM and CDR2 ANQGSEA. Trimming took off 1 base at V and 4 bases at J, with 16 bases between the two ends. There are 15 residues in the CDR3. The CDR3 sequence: CSVEGAPGDFYGYTF. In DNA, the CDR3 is TGCAGCGTTGAAGGCGCTCCCGGTGACTTCTATGGCTACACCTTC.

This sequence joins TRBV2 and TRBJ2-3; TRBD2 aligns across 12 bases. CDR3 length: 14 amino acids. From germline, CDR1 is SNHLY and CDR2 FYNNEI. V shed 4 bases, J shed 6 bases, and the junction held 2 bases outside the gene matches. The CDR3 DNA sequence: TGTGCCAGCAGTGTTCTAGCGGGGGGGGATACGCAGTATTTT. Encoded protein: CASSVLAGGDTQYF.

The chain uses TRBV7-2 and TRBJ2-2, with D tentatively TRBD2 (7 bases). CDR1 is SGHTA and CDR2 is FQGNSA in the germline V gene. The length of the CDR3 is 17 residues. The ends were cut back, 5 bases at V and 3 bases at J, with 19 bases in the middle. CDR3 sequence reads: CASSPGEGRGDTGELFF. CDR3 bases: TGTGCCAGCAGCCCAGGGGAGGGCAGGGGAGACACCGGGGAGCTGTTTTTT.

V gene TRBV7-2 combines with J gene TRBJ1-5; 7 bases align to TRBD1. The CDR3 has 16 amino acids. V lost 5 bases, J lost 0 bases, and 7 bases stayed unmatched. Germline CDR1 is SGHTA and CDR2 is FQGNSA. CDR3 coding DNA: TGTGCCAGCAGCGCACAGGGGACTTATAGCAATCAGCCCCAGCATTTT. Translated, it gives CASSAQGTYSNQPQHF.

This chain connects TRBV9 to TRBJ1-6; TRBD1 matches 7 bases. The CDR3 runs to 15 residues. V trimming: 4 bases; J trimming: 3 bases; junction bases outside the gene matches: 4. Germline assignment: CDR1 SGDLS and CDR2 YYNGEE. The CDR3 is CASSPRDSYNSPLHF. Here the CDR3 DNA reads TGTGCCAGCAGCCCCCGGGACAGCTATAATTCACCCCTCCACTTT.

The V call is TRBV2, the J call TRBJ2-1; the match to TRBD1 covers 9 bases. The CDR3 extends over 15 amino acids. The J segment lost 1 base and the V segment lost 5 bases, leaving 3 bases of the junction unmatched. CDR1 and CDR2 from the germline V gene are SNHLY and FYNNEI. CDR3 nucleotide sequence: TGTGCCAGCAGTTCAGGACAGGGGTCCTACAATGAGCAGTTCTTC. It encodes CASSSGQGSYNEQFF.

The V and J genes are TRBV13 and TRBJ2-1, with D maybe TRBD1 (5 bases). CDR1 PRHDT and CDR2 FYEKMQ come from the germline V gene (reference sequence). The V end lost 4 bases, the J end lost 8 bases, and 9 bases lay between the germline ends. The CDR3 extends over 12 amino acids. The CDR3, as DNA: TGTGCCAGCAGCTCAGGGTCCTATGAGCAGTTCTTC. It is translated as CASSSGSYEQFF.

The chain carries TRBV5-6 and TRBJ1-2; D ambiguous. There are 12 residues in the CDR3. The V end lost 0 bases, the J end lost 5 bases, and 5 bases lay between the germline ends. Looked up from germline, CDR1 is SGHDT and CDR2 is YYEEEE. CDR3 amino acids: CASSLDRYGYTF. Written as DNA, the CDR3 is TGTGCCAGCAGCTTGGACAGATATGGCTACACCTTC. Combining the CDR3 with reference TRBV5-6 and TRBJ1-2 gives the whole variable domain DAGVTQSPTHLIKTRGQQVTLRCSPKSGHDTVSWYQQALGQGPQFIFQYYEEEERQRGNFPDRFSGHQFPNYSSELNVNALLLGDSALYLCASSLDRYGYTFGSGTRLTVV.